This T cell receptor (beta chain) was retrieved from a study of Graves' ophthalmopathy and Graves' hyperthyroidism. Study at large: Peripheral blood was gathered at first diagnosis, ahead of any treatment whatsoever.

Study conclusions and caveats: Most thyroid clonotypes expanded beyond 0.001 frequency were also found in blood. With a specificity of 72.22% and a sensitivity of more than 65%, the model predicted ophthalmopathy progression.

This clonotype was counted many times. Its antigen is not known. Transcripts of RNA were the source for amplifying TCR beta CDR3 regions. The workflow started with a first-round RT-PCR run with HTBI primers and then moved on to a second-round multiplex PCR. One entry per CDR3 protein results from TCRdb running MiXCR on the multiplex PCR reads. The table lists 650,000 to 900,000 distinct CDR3 sequences, 40% of them singletons, with 44% in the top ten. The V and J ends lost 2 bases and 9 bases respectively, with 14 bases between them. The V gene's germline CDR1 is ENHRY and CDR2 SYGVKD. There are 15 residues in the CDR3.

This clonotype was sampled from an adult man with Graves' ophthalmopathy. Sequencing was done on a sample of peripheral blood. The V gene is TRBV10-3, the J gene TRBJ1-6; no clear D gene. CDR3 residues: CAISEVPGGSSPLHF. The DNA for the CDR3 is TGTGCCATCAGTGAGGTCCCAGGCGGTAGTTCACCCCTCCACTTT.